This T cell receptor (beta chain) was captured in a study of human T cells and chemical hapten exposure. Study information: Doses of diphenylcyclopropenone went to the patients' scalps weekly throughout the approximately 22-week study. Study conclusions and caveats: Among expanded TCRs, significantly more large CDR3 similarity clusters formed than among controls. Patch test score showed a positive correlation with PT1 expanded TCR counts.

Germline CDR1 reads MDHEN; CDR2 reads SYDVKM. The CDR3 spans 11 residues. V lost 3 bases and J lost 4, with 3 bases in between. The sample's time point: patch test 3, about 24 weeks after DPC sensitization. Treatment defined: therapeutic diphenylcyclopropenone sensitization with weekly scalp DPC. Drawing of blood took place ahead of applying each patch test. Of note for this clonotype: Its specificity is not known.

TCRdb redid the calling of the RACE reads with MiXCR, one entry per CDR3 protein. The top ten clones hold around 2.8% of a sample with approximately 110,000 distinct CDR3 sequences, roughly a third of them seen once. The sequence derives from a man aged 35 to 55 with alopecia areata. Some clones in this sample may be carry-over from other donors' samples. The rearrangement links TRBV28 to TRBJ1-2; no clear D. Source: whole blood, taken in connection with sensitization to the hapten diphenylcyclopropenone (DPC). As DNA, the CDR3 is TGTGCCAGCAGTTTCCCCTATGGCTACACCTTC. Protein product: CASSFPYGYTF.